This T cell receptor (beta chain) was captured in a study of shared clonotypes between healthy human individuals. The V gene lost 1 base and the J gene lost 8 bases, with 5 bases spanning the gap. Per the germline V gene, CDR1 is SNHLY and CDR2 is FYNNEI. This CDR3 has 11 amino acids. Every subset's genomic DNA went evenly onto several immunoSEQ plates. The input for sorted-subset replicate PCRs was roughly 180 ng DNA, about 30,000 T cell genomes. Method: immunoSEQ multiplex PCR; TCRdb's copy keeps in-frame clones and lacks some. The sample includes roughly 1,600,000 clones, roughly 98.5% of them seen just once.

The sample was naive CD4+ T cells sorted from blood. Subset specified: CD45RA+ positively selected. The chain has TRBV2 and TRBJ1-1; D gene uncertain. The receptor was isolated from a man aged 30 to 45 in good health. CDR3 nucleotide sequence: TGTGCCAGCAGTGAAGGCAGGGAAGCTTTCTTT. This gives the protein CASSEGREAFF.